These 3 T cell receptor beta chains share one sample of origin, sequenced in a study of regulatory T cells in long-lasting Graves disease. Both iRepertoire HTBI primers and Arm-PCR of CDR3 regions were used to build the TCR beta libraries. TCRdb ran MiXCR on the multiplex PCR reads and lists one entry per CDR3 protein. The repertoire holds roughly 470,000 distinct CDR3 sequences, with more than 20% as singletons. Time point meaning: persistent/refractory GD, antithyroid drugs over 5 years with positive TRAb. PBMC RNA was the source of the TCR library. Material: peripheral blood mononuclear cells (PBMCs), obtained when the disease was refractory, from a patient treated with antithyroid drugs. These TCRs come from a female donor with Graves disease.

This clonotype was seen many times. The V and J genes are TRBV2 and TRBJ2-7; D gene unclear. Germline V gene sequence: CDR1 SNHLY, CDR2 FYNNEI. This CDR3 spans 11 amino acids. The V and J ends lost 7 bases and 4 bases respectively, with 8 bases between them. The CDR3 sequence is CASKAWYEQYF. The CDR3 bases are TGTGCCAGCAAGGCGTGGTACGAGCAGTACTTC.

The J gene is TRBJ1-5, the V gene TRBV29-1, with D tentatively TRBD1 (5 bases). V was cut by 6 bases and J by 5 bases, with 11 bases left in between. Germline V CDR1 and CDR2: SQVTM, ANQGSEA. The CDR3 is 12 residues long. The CDR3 region is CSVRQGDQPQHF. CDR3 nucleotide sequence: TGCAGCGTACGGCAGGGAGATCAGCCCCAGCATTTT.

This clonotype was seen many times. V and J are TRBV27 and TRBJ2-7, with D possibly matching TRBD1 (6 bases). The germline V and J ends were trimmed by 2 bases and 2 bases, with 13 bases remaining between them. The length of the CDR3 is 15 residues. Germline CDR1 and CDR2: MNHEY and SMNVEV (reference sequence). CDR3 DNA: TGTGCCAGCAGTTTAGGGCCAACAGGGACCTACGAGCAGTACTTC. Encoded protein: CASSLGPTGTYEQYF.